The rows below give T cell receptor beta chains drawn from one sample of a study of technical replicates of blood from a few donors. Only in-frame clones appear in the TCRdb table, and some are missing; sequencing was by immunoSEQ multiplex PCR. This repertoire shows 65,000 to 80,000 clones, about 92% found once; its top ten account for 0.35% to 0.45%. Sequencing was carried out using T cells isolated from PBMCs. The receptors derive from a human donor in good health. Both conserved end residues are part of each CDR3. The order of the fields is D gene, V gene, J gene, clone size, CDR3 protein, CDR3 DNA. A D gene is named only where the DNA matches it firmly. Only some rows state a clone size, as once, few, many or a class for expanded clones.

D: TRBD1
V: TRBV28
J: TRBJ1-1
size: .
CDR3: CASSLYRGLAFF
DNA: TGTGCCAGCAGTTTATACAGGGGGTTAGCTTTCTTT

D: .
V: TRBV4-2
J: TRBJ2-7
size: .
CDR3: CASSQERRGPGEQYF
DNA: TGTGCCAGCAGCCAAGAAAGGCGGGGACCGGGAGAGCAGTACTTC

D: TRBD1
V: TRBV30
J: TRBJ1-3
size: .
CDR3: CAWRSRDRRNTIYF
DNA: TGTGCCTGGAGATCCCGGGACAGGCGAAACACCATATATTTT

D: TRBD1
V: TRBV30
J: TRBJ1-2
size: .
CDR3: CAWNLGQGYGYTF
DNA: TGTGCCTGGAACCTCGGACAGGGGTATGGCTACACCTTC

D: TRBD1
V: TRBV28
J: TRBJ2-1
size: .
CDR3: CASRPTRTGYNEQFF
DNA: TGTGCCAGCAGACCAACCCGGACAGGGTACAATGAGCAGTTCTTC

D: .
V: TRBV29-1
J: TRBJ1-1
size: few
CDR3: CSVDSGTSHTEAFF
DNA: TGCAGCGTTGATAGCGGGACTTCGCACACTGAAGCTTTCTTT

D: TRBD1
V: TRBV27
J: TRBJ1-2
size: .
CDR3: CASSLGTGPGGYTF
DNA: TGTGCCAGCAGTCTCGGGACAGGACCGGGGGGCTACACCTTC

D: TRBD1
V: TRBV19
J: TRBJ2-7
size: .
CDR3: CASSISGTGHNEQYF
DNA: TGTGCCAGTAGTATCTCCGGGACAGGGCACAACGAGCAGTACTTC

D: .
V: TRBV4-2
J: TRBJ1-1
size: .
CDR3: CASSPGLGDTEAFF
DNA: TGTGCCAGCAGCCCGGGCCTAGGGGACACTGAAGCTTTCTTT

D: .
V: TRBV6-1
J: TRBJ2-1
size: .
CDR3: CASSEGTVNEQFF
DNA: TGTGCCAGCAGTGAAGGGACAGTCAATGAGCAGTTCTTC

D: .
V: TRBV5-8
J: TRBJ1-1
size: .
CDR3: CASSLPQGTANTEAFF
DNA: TGTGCCAGCAGCTTGCCCCAAGGGACTGCGAACACTGAAGCTTTCTTT

D: .
V: TRBV11-2
J: TRBJ1-1
size: .
CDR3: CASSFSFYRAYTEAFF
DNA: TGTGCCAGCAGCTTCTCGTTCTACAGGGCTTACACTGAAGCTTTCTTT

D: .
V: TRBV10-1
J: TRBJ2-3
size: .
CDR3: CASSGSLDTQYF
DNA: TGCGCCAGCAGTGGGTCCCTAGATACGCAGTATTTT

D: TRBD2
V: TRBV7-2
J: TRBJ2-3
size: .
CDR3: CASSRGTSGIDTQYF
DNA: TGTGCCAGCAGCCGTGGGACTAGCGGGATAGATACGCAGTATTTT

D: .
V: TRBV28
J: TRBJ2-7
size: .
CDR3: CASSLSPTGNIYEQYF
DNA: TGTGCCAGCAGCCTCTCCCCCACGGGGAATATCTACGAGCAGTACTTC

D: .
V: TRBV7-8
J: TRBJ1-4
size: once
CDR3: CASSLGRGRSEKLFF
DNA: TGTGCCAGCAGCTTAGGTAGGGGGAGAAGTGAAAAACTGTTTTTT

D: .
V: TRBV14
J: TRBJ2-7
size: .
CDR3: CASSQGWEASYEQYF
DNA: TGTGCCAGCAGCCAAGGATGGGAGGCCTCCTACGAGCAGTACTTC

D: .
V: TRBV5-1
J: TRBJ2-1
size: .
CDR3: CASSLSSANNEQFF
DNA: TGCGCCAGCAGCTTGTCTAGCGCGAACAATGAGCAGTTCTTC

D: TRBD1
V: TRBV11-2
J: TRBJ2-2
size: .
CDR3: CASRNRGNTGELFF
DNA: TGTGCCAGCAGAAACAGGGGAAACACCGGGGAGCTGTTTTTT

D: .
V: TRBV7-2
J: TRBJ2-1
size: .
CDR3: CASSSPVGDTYNEQFF
DNA: TGTGCCAGCAGCTCACCGGTGGGAGACACCTACAATGAGCAGTTCTTC

D: TRBD1
V: TRBV5-4
J: TRBJ1-1
size: .
CDR3: CASSTETGVNTEAFF
DNA: TGTGCCAGCAGCACGGAGACAGGGGTGAACACTGAAGCTTTCTTT

D: .
V: TRBV7-9
J: TRBJ2-6
size: .
CDR3: CASSGIAATISSGANVLTF
DNA: TGTGCCAGCAGCGGTATAGCGGCGACTATATCCTCTGGGGCCAACGTCCTGACTTTC

D: TRBD2
V: TRBV7-2
J: TRBJ2-1
size: once
CDR3: CASTLAGYNEQFF
DNA: TGTGCCAGCACACTAGCGGGGTACAATGAGCAGTTCTTC

D: .
V: TRBV5-4
J: TRBJ2-3
size: .
CDR3: CASSYRQITDTQYF
DNA: TGTGCCAGCAGCTACCGACAGATCACAGATACGCAGTATTTT

D: .
V: TRBV5-4
J: TRBJ2-5
size: .
CDR3: CASSLTVQETQYF
DNA: TGTGCCAGCAGCTTGACAGTACAAGAGACCCAGTACTTC

D: .
V: TRBV5-1
J: TRBJ1-2
size: .
CDR3: CASSREYKTGNYGYTF
DNA: TGCGCCAGCAGCCGAGAATACAAAACAGGGAACTATGGCTACACCTTC

D: .
V: TRBV5-1
J: TRBJ1-1
size: .
CDR3: CASSLGPGVNTEAFF
DNA: TGCGCCAGCAGCTTGGGGCCGGGGGTTAACACTGAAGCTTTCTTT

D: TRBD2
V: TRBV4-1
J: TRBJ2-7
size: once
CDR3: CASSQRPSGSPEQYF
DNA: TGCGCCAGCAGCCAACGGCCTAGCGGGAGCCCCGAGCAGTACTTC

D: TRBD2
V: TRBV18
J: TRBJ2-7
size: .
CDR3: CASSPLAGYSYEQYF
DNA: TGTGCCAGCTCTCCTCTAGCGGGGTACTCCTACGAGCAGTACTTC

D: .
V: TRBV10-3
J: TRBJ2-7
size: once
CDR3: CAITGSLANSYEQYF
DNA: TGTGCCATCACGGGTTCCTTGGCGAACTCCTACGAGCAGTACTTC

D: TRBD2
V: TRBV11-2
J: TRBJ2-3
size: .
CDR3: CASSLIREVTDTQYF
DNA: TGTGCCAGCAGCTTAATCCGGGAGGTTACAGATACGCAGTATTTT

D: TRBD1
V: TRBV5-1
J: TRBJ2-7
size: .
CDR3: CASSLRQGVNEQYF
DNA: TGCGCCAGCAGCTTGAGACAGGGGGTAAACGAGCAGTACTTC

D: .
V: TRBV29-1
J: TRBJ2-7
size: .
CDR3: CSVEQNYEQYF
DNA: TGCAGCGTTGAACAAAACTACGAGCAGTACTTC